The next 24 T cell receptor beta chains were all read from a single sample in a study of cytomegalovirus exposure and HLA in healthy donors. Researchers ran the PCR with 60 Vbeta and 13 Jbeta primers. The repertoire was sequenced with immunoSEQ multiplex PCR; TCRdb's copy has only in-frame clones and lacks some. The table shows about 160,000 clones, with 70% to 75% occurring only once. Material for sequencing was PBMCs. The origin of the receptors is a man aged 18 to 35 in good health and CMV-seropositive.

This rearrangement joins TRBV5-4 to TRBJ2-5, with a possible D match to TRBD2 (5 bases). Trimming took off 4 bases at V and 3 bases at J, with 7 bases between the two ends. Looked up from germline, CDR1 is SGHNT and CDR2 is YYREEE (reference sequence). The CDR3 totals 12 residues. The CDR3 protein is CASSRDKETQYF. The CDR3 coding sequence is TGTGCCAGCAGCCGGGATAAAGAGACCCAGTACTTC.

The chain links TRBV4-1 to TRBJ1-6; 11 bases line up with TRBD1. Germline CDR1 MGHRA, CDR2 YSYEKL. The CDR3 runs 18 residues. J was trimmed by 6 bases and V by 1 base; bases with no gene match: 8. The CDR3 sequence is CASSQVRTGGPSNSPLHF. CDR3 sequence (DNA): TGCGCCAGCAGCCAAGTGAGGACAGGGGGCCCATCTAATTCACCCCTCCACTTT.

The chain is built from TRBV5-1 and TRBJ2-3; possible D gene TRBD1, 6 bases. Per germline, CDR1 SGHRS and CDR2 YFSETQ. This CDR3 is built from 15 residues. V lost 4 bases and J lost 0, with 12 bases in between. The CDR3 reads CASSAFQGSTDTQYF. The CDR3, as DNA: TGCGCCAGCAGCGCTTTTCAGGGGAGCACAGATACGCAGTATTTT.

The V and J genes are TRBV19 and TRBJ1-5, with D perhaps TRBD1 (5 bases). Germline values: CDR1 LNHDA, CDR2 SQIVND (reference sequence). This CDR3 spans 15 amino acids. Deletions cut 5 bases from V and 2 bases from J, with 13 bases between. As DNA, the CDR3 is TGTGCCAGTAGTTCTCAGGGAATCGGCAATCAGCCCCAGCATTTT. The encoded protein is CASSSQGIGNQPQHF.

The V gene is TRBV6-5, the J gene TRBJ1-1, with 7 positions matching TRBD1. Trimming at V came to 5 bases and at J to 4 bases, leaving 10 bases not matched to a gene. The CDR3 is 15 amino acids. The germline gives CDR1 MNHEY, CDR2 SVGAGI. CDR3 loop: CASSRRGQEFTEAFF. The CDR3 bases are TGTGCCAGCAGTCGGAGAGGACAGGAATTCACTGAAGCTTTCTTT.

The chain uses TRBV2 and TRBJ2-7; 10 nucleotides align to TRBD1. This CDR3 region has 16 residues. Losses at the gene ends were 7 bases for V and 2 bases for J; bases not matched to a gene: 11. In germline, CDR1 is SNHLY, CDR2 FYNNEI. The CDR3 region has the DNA TGTGCCAGCATGCTCCGAGGACAGGGGGATCCCTACGAGCAGTACGTC. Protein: CASMLRGQGDPYEQYV.

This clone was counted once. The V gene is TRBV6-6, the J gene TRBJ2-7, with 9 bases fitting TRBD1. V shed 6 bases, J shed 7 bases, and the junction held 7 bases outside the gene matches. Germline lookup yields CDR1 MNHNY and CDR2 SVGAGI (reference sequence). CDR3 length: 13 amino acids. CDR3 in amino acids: CASSQGQGGEQYV. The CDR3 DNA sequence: TGTGCCAGCAGCCAGGGACAGGGAGGAGAGCAGTACGTC.

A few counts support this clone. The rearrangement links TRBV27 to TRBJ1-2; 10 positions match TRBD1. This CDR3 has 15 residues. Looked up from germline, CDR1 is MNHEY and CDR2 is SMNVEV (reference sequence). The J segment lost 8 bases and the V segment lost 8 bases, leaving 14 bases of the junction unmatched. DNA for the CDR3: TGTGCCAGCGGCCCCGCGGACAGGGGGGTAATCGGCTACACCTTC. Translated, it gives CASGPADRGVIGYTF.

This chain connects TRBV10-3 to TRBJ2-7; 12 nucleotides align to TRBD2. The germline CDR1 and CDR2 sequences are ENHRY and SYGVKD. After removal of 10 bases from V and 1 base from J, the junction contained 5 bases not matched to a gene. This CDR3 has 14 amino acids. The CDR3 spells CASQLAGGSYEQYV. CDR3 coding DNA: TGTGCCAGCCAACTAGCGGGGGGTTCCTACGAGCAGTACGTC.

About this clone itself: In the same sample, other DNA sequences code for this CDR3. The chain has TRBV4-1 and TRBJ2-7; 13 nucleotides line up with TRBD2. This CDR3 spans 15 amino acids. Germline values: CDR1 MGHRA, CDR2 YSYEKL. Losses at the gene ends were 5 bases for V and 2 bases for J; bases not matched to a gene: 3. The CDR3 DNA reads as TGCGCCAGCAGCAGACTAGCGGGGGGACCCTACGAGCAGTACGTC. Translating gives CASSRLAGGPYEQYV.

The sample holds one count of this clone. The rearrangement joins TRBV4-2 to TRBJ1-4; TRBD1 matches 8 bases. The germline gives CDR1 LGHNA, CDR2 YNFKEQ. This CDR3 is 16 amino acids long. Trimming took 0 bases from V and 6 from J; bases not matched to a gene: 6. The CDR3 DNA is TGTGCCAGCAGCCAAGATCCCCAGGGGGCTTATGAAAAACTGTTTTTT. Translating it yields CASSQDPQGAYEKLFF.

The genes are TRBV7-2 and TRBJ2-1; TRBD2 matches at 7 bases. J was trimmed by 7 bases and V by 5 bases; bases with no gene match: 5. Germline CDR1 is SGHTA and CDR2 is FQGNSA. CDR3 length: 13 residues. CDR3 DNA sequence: TGTGCCAGCAGCCTTATGGGGGGGAATGAGCAGTTCTTC. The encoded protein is CASSLMGGNEQFF.

The CDR3, as DNA: TGTGCCAGCAGCTTAGTAGCGGCTAGCACAGATACGCAGTATTTT. Encoded protein: CASSLVAASTDTQYF. The chain uses TRBV13 and TRBJ2-3; possible D gene TRBD2, 6 bases. Trimming took 1 base from V and 0 from J, leaving 8 bases between them. The CDR3 spans 15 residues. CDR1 and CDR2 from the germline V gene are PRHDT and FYEKMQ (reference sequence). Full variable domain (remainder filled in from reference TRBV13 and TRBJ2-3): AAGVIQSPRHLIKEKRETATLKCYPIPRHDTVYWYQQGPGQDPQFLISFYEKMQSDKGSIPDRFSAQQFSDYHSELNMSSLELGDSALYFCASSLVAASTDTQYFGPGTRLTVL.

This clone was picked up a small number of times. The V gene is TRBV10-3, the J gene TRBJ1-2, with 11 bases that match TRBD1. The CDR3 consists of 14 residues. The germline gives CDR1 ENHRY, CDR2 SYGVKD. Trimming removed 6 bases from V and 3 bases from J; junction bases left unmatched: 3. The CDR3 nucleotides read TGTGCCATCAGAGGGACAGGGGGAGACTATGGCTACACCTTC. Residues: CAIRGTGGDYGYTF.

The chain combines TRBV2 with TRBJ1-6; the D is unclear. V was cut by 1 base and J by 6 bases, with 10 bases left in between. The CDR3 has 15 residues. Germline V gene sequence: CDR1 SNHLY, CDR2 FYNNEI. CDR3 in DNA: TGTGCCAGCAGTGAAGTTACAGTAGTTAATTCACCCCTCCACTTT. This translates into CASSEVTVVNSPLHF.

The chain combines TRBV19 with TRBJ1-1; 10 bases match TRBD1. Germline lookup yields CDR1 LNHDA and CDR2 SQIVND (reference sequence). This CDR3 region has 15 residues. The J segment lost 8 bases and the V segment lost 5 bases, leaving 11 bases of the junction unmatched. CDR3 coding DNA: TGTGCCAGTAGTCCCGGACAGGGGGTTCCGAACGAAGCTTTCTTT. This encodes CASSPGQGVPNEAFF.

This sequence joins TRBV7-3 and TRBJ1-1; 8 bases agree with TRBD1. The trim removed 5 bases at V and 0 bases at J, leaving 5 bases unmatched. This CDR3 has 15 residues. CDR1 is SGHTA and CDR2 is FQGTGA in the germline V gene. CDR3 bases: TGTGCCAGCAGCCAATCACAGGGGGTGAACACTGAAGCTTTCTTT. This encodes CASSQSQGVNTEAFF.

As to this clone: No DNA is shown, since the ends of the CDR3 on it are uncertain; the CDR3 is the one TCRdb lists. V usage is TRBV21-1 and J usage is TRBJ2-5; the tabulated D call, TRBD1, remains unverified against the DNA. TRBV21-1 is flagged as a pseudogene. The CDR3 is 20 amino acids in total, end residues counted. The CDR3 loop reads CASSKRWGRGTPLTQETQYF.

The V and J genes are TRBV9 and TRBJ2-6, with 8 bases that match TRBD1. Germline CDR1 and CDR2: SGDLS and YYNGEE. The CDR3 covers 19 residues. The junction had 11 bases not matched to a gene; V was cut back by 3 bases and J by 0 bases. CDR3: CASSAQGAGFLSGANVLTF. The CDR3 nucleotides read TGTGCCAGCAGCGCGCAGGGGGCCGGGTTTCTCTCTGGGGCCAACGTCCTGACTTTC.

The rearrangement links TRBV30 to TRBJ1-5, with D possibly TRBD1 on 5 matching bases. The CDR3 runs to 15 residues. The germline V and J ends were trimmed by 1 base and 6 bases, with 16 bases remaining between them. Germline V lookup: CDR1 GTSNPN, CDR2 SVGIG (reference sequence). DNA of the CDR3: TGTGCCTGGAGTGAGGACACCACAGCGAGTCAGCCCCAGCATTTT. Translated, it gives CAWSEDTTASQPQHF.

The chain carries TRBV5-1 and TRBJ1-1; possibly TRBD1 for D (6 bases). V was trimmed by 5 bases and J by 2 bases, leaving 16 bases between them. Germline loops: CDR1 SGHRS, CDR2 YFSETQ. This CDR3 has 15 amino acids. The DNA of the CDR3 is TGCGCCAGCAGGCCTAAACAGGGCATAAACACTGAAGCTTTCTTT. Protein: CASRPKQGINTEAFF.

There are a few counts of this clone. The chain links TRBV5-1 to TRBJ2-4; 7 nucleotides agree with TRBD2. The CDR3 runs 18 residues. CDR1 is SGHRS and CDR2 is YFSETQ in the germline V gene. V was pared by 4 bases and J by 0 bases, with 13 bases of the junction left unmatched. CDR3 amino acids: CASSPELGGGLAKNIQYF. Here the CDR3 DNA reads TGCGCCAGCAGCCCCGAGCTTGGGGGGGGATTAGCCAAAAACATTCAGTACTTC.

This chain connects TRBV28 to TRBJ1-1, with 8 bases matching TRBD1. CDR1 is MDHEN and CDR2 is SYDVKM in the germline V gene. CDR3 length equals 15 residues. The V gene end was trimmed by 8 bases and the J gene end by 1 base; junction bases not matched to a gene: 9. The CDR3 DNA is TGTGCCAGCGGATCCCAGGGGGCGTCGAACACTGAAGCTTTCTTT. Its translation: CASGSQGASNTEAFF. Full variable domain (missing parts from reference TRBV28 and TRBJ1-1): DVKVTQSSRYLVKRTGEKVFLECVQDMDHENMFWYRQDPGLGLRLIYFSYDVKMKEKGDIPEGYSVSREKKERFSLILESASTNQTSMYLCASGSQGASNTEAFFGQGTRLTVV.

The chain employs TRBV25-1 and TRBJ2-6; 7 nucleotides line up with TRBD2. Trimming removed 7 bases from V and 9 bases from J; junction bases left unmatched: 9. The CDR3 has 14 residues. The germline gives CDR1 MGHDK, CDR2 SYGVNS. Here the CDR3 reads CASMSGTASNVLTF. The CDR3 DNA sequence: TGTGCCAGCATGAGCGGGACCGCGAGCAACGTCCTGACTTTC.